Included here is one TCR beta chain sequence, with context. Its antigen is currently unknown. Clones were sequenced by immunoSEQ multiplex PCR, and TCRdb holds only the in-frame ones, with some missing. The sample has about 150,000 clones, roughly nine tenths seen once. These data belong to a study of T cell responses to AZD1222 COVID-19 vaccine. Study-wide findings and caveats: Once two AZD1222 doses were given, Spike-specific TCR breadth and depth went up. Among spike-specific TCRs, nearly half reportedly target unmutated variant regions.

The sequencing used peripheral blood, collected on day 0 of AZD1222 vaccination. This receptor was identified in an adult in good health.

The CDR3 region is CASSIPGQGGGQYF. The CDR3 DNA sequence: TGTGCCAGCAGCATCCCGGGACAGGGGGGCGGGCAGTACTTC. This chain uses TRBV7-9 with TRBJ2-7, with TRBD1 matching over 11 bases. The CDR3 runs 14 residues. V gave up 5 bases and J gave up 9 bases; unmatched junction bases: 9. Germline assignment: CDR1 SEHNR and CDR2 FQNEAQ (reference sequence).